This TCR beta chain was captured by sequencing in a study of OX40 agonist ivuxolimab in advanced cancers. The V gene's germline CDR1 is SGHAT and CDR2 FQNNGV. V lost 5 bases, J lost 1 base, and 12 bases lay in between. CDR3 length equals 14 residues. Assay: immunoSEQ multiplex PCR; the TCRdb copy retains only in-frame clones and omits some. This sample has approximately 76,000 clones, with about 82% found just once. Study-level points and caveats: At doses 0.1 to 3.0 mg/kg, CD4+ and CD8+ clones expanded. The expanded peripheral T cells' antigen specificity was not determined. Partial responders at 0.1-3.0 mg/kg showed near-lowest clonal expansion. Expanded clones belonging to CD8+ T cells outnumbered, on average, those of CD4+.

On this clone: Its antigen is undetermined.

The specimen was CD4+ or CD8+ T cells sorted from blood, collected in a trial of the OX40 agonist ivuxolimab. The chain joins TRBV11-2 to TRBJ2-7; TRBD1 is a possible D gene (6 bases). This TCR came from an adult with an advanced solid tumor such as melanoma, head and neck, liver or kidney cancer. CDR3 region: CASSTGQLSYEQYF. DNA of the CDR3: TGTGCCAGCAGCACCGGACAGCTTTCCTACGAGCAGTACTTC.